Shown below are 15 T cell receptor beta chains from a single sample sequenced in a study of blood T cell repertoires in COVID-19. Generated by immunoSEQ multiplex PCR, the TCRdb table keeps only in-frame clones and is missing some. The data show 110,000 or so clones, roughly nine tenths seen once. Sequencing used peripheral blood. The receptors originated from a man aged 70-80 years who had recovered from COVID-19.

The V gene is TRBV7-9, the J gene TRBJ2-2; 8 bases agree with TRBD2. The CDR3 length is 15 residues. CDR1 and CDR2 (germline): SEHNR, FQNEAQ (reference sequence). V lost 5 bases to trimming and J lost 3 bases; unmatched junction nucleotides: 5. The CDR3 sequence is CASSPPGGYTGELFF. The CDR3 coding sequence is TGTGCCAGCAGCCCCCCGGGGGGGTACACCGGGGAGCTGTTTTTT. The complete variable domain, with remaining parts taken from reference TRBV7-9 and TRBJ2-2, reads DTGVSQNPRHKITKRGQNVTFRCDPISEHNRLYWYRQTLGQGPEFLTYFQNEAQLEKSRLLSDRFSAERPKGSFSTLEIQRTEQGDSAMYLCASSPPGGYTGELFFGEGSRLTVL.

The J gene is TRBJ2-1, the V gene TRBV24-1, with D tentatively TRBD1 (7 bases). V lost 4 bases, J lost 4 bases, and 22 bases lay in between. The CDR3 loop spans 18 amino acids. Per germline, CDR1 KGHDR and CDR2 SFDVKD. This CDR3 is CATSDRWTGGQSYNEQFF. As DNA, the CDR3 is TGTGCCACCAGTGACCGCTGGACCGGGGGACAGAGTTACAATGAGCAGTTCTTC.

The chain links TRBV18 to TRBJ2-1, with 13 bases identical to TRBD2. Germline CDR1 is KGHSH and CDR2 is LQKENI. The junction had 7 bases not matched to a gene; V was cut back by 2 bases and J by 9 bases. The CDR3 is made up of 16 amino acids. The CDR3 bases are TGTGCCAGCTCACCATTGACGACTAGCGGGGGGATTGAGCAGTTCTTC. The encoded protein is CASSPLTTSGGIEQFF. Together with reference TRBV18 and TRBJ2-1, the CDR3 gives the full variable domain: NAGVMQNPRHLVRRRGQEARLRCSPMKGHSHVYWYRQLPEEGLKFMVYLQKENIIDESGMPKERFSAEFPKEGPSILRIQQVVRGDSAAYFCASSPLTTSGGIEQFFGPGTRLTVL.

CDR3 sequence reads: CSASGGQGAHEQYF. The CDR3 bases are TGCAGTGCTAGTGGGGGACAGGGGGCCCACGAGCAGTACTTC. J is TRBJ2-7 and V is TRBV20-1; 12 bases fit TRBD1. V lost 3 bases to trimming and J lost 5 bases; unmatched junction nucleotides: 5. The V gene's germline CDR1 is DFQATT and CDR2 SNEGSKA (reference sequence). This CDR3 has 14 amino acids.

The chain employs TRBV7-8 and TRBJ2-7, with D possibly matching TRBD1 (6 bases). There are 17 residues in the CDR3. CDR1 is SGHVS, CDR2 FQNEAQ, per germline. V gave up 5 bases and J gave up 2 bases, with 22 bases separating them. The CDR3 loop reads CASSPRGVQESAYEQYF. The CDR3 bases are TGTGCCAGCAGCCCCAGGGGAGTCCAGGAATCAGCCTACGAGCAGTACTTC.

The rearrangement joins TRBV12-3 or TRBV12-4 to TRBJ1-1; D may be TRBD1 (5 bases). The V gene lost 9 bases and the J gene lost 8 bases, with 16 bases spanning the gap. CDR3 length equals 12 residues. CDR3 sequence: CASQVRGMEAFF. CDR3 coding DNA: TGTGCCAGTCAAGTCCGGGGGATGGAAGCTTTCTTT.

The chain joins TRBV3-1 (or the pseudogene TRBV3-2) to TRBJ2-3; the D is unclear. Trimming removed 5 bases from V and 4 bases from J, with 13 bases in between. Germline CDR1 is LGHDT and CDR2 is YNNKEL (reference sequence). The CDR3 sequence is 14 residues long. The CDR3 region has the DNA TGTGCCAGCAGCTCCCTAGAAGTCCCAGATACGCAGTATTTT. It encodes CASSSLEVPDTQYF.

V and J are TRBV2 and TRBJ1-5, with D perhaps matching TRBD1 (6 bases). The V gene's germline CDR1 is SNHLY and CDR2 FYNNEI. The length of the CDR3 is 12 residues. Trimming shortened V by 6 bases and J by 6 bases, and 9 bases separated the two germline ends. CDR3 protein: CASRQGTQPQHF. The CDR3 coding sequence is TGTGCCAGCAGGCAGGGGACTCAGCCCCAGCATTTT.

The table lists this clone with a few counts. The CDR3: CASSFAGKYGYTF. CDR3 nucleotides: TGTGCCAGCAGCTTTGCGGGAAAATATGGCTACACCTTC. This chain uses TRBV7-9 with TRBJ1-2; D gene unclear. This CDR3 contains 13 residues. Germline CDR1 is SEHNR and CDR2 is FQNEAQ (reference sequence). The V end lost 3 bases, the J end lost 5 bases, and 10 bases lay between the germline ends. Full variable domain (rest looked up from reference TRBV7-9 and TRBJ1-2): DTGVSQNPRHKITKRGQNVTFRCDPISEHNRLYWYRQTLGQGPEFLTYFQNEAQLEKSRLLSDRFSAERPKGSFSTLEIQRTEQGDSAMYLCASSFAGKYGYTFGSGTRLTVV.

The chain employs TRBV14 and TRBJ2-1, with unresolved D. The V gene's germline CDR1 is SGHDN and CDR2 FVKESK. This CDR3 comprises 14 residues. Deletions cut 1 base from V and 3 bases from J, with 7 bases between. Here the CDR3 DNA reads TGTGCCAGCAGCCAAGTGAGCGTCTACAATGAGCAGTTCTTC. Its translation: CASSQVSVYNEQFF. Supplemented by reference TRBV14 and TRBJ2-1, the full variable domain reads EAGVTQFPSHSVIEKGQTVTLRCDPISGHDNLYWYRRVMGKEIKFLLHFVKESKQDESGMPNNRFLAERTGGTYSTLKVQPAELEDSGVYFCASSQVSVYNEQFFGPGTRLTVL.

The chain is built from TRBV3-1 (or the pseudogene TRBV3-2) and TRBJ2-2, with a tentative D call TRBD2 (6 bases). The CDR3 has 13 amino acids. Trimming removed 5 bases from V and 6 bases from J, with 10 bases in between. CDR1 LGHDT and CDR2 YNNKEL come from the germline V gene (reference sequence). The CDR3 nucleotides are TGTGCCAGCAGCTTCTCGGGGGCCGGGGAGCTGTTTTTT. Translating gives CASSFSGAGELFF.

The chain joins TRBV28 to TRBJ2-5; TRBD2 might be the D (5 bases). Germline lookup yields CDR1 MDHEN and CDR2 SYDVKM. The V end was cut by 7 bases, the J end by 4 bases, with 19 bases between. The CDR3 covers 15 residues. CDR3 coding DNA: TGTGCCAGCACCAATCAACGAGGGAGAGGAGAGACCCAGTACTTC. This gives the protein CASTNQRGRGETQYF.

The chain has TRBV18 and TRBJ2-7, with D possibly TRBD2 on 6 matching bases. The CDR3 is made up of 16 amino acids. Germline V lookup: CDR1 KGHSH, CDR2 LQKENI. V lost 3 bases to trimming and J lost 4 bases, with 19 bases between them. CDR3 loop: CASSPGHVTSGYEQYF. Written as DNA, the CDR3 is TGTGCCAGCTCACCCGGGCATGTGACTAGTGGGTACGAGCAGTACTTC.

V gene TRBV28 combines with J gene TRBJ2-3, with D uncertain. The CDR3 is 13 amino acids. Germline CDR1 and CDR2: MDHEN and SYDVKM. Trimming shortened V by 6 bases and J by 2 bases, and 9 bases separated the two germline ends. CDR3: CASSPDNTDTQYF. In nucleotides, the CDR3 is TGTGCCAGCAGCCCCGACAACACAGATACGCAGTATTTT.

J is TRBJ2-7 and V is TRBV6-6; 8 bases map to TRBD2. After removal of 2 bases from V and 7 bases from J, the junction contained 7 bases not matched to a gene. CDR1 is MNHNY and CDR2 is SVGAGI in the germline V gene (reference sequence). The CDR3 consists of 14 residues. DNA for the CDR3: TGTGCCAGCAGTTACCCCCTGACTAGCGCGGAGCAGTACTTC. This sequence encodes CASSYPLTSAEQYF.